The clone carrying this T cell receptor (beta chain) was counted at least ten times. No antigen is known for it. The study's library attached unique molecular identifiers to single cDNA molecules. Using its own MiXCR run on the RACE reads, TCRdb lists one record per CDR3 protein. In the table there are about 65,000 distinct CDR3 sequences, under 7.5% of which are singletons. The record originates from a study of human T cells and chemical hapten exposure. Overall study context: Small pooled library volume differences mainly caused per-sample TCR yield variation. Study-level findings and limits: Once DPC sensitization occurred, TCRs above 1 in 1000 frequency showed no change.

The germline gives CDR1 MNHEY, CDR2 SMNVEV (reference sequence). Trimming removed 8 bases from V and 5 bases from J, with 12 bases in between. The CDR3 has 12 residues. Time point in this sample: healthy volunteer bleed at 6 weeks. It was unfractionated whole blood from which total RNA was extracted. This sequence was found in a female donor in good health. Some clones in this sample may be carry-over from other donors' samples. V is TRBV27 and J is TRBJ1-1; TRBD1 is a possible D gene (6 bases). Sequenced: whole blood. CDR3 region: CASRRGGTEAFF. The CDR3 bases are TGTGCCAGCCGTCGAGGGGGGACTGAAGCTTTCTTT.